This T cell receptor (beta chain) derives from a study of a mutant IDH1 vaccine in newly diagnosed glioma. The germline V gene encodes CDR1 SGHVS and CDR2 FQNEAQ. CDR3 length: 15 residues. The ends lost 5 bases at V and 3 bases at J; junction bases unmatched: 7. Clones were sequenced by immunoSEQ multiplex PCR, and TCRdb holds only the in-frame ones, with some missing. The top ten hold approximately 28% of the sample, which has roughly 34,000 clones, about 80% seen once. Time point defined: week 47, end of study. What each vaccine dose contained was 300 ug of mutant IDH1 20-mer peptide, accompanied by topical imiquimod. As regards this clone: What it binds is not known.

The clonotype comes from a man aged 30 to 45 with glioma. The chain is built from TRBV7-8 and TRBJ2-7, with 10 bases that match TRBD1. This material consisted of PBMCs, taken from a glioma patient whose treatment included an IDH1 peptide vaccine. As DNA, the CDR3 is TGTGCCAGCAGCCCGACAGGGGGCGGCCTCTACGAGCAGTACTTC. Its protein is CASSPTGGGLYEQYF. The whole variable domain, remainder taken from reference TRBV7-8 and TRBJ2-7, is GAGVSQSPRYKVAKRGQDVALRCDPISGHVSLFWYQQALGQGPEFLTYFQNEAQLDKSGLPSDRFFAERPEGSVSTLKIQRTQQEDSAVYLCASSPTGGGLYEQYFGPGTRLTVT.